The sequence of this T cell receptor beta chain was determined in a study of blood T cell repertoires in COVID-19. The overall study: T cells, B-cell-depleted T cells, or PBMCs provided the cDNA or gDNA that served as material.

CDR3 length: 15 residues. After removal of 4 bases from V and 10 bases from J, the junction contained 9 bases not matched to a gene. CDR1 and CDR2 from the germline V gene are MNHEY and SVGEGT. The method was immunoSEQ multiplex PCR; TCRdb's version includes in-frame clones alone and lacks a portion of them. The profile shows about 90,000 clones, over 70% of them singletons. The rearrangement uses TRBV6-2 or TRBV6-3 and TRBJ1-6; 8 bases fit TRBD1. The sample comprised peripheral blood. This clonotype was sampled from a woman aged 80 or older with acute or convalescent COVID-19. CDR3 bases: TGTGCCAGCAGTTCAGCGACAGGGGTCCGCTCACCCCTCCACTTT. It codes for CASSSATGVRSPLHF.